The rows below give T cell receptor beta chains drawn from one sample of a study of blood T cells in healthy people across ages. TCRdb recomputed calls from the 5' RACE reads with MiXCR, one row per CDR3 protein. The sample lists over 300,000 distinct CDR3 sequences; over 45% were seen once. The sequencing sample was made of blood. The receptors stem from a man aged 55 to 70 in good health. The CDR3 runs from the conserved cysteine through the conserved F or W. Each record gives: J gene, V gene, clone size, D gene, CDR3 protein, CDR3 DNA. The D gene is left open where the match is weak. Size is stated for part of the rows, as once, few or many counts, or as a class when the clone is expanded.

J gene: TRBJ1-1
V gene: TRBV2
clone size: .
D gene: .
CDR3 protein: CASSEGGVGGTEAFF
CDR3 DNA: TGTGCCAGCAGTGAAGGGGGAGTGGGGGGCACTGAAGCTTTCTTT

J gene: TRBJ2-7
V gene: TRBV7-8
clone size: .
D gene: .
CDR3 protein: CASSRLDGSSYEQYF
CDR3 DNA: TGTGCCAGCAGCCGCCTTGACGGTAGCTCCTACGAGCAGTACTTC

J gene: TRBJ1-2
V gene: TRBV5-4
clone size: .
D gene: TRBD1
CDR3 protein: CASSLEAGGLGGYTF
CDR3 DNA: TGTGCCAGCAGCTTGGAAGCAGGGGGCCTGGGTGGCTACACCTTC

J gene: TRBJ2-5
V gene: TRBV18
clone size: .
D gene: .
CDR3 protein: CASSPASQKETQYF
CDR3 DNA: TGTGCCAGCTCACCAGCTAGCCAGAAAGAGACCCAGTACTTC

J gene: TRBJ2-5
V gene: TRBV29-1
clone size: once
D gene: TRBD1
CDR3 protein: CSVTNGPGQGVGETQYF
CDR3 DNA: TGCAGCGTTACTAACGGCCCGGGACAGGGTGTTGGGGAGACCCAGTACTTC

J gene: TRBJ2-7
V gene: TRBV29-1
clone size: few
D gene: .
CDR3 protein: CSVVGGGQLIYEQYF
CDR3 DNA: TGCAGCGTTGTAGGAGGGGGACAGTTAATTTACGAGCAGTACTTC

J gene: TRBJ2-3
V gene: TRBV20-1
clone size: many
D gene: .
CDR3 protein: CSARGQRRGGYF
CDR3 DNA: TGCAGTGCTAGGGGGCAGCGGAGAGGGGGGTATTTT

J gene: TRBJ2-3
V gene: TRBV20-1
clone size: .
D gene: TRBD2
CDR3 protein: CSARDQLAENTDTQYF
CDR3 DNA: TGCAGTGCTAGAGATCAGCTAGCGGAGAACACAGATACGCAGTATTTT

J gene: TRBJ1-1
V gene: TRBV3-1
clone size: .
D gene: .
CDR3 protein: CASSRGTSVAFF
CDR3 DNA: TGTGCCAGCAGCCGCGGGACATCCGTAGCTTTCTTT

J gene: TRBJ2-4
V gene: TRBV19
clone size: few
D gene: TRBD1
CDR3 protein: CASSHGQDDIQYF
CDR3 DNA: TGTGCCAGTAGCCACGGACAGGATGACATTCAGTACTTC

J gene: TRBJ2-3
V gene: TRBV7-2
clone size: .
D gene: TRBD2
CDR3 protein: CASSLSGTSGGVIKYF
CDR3 DNA: TGTGCCAGCAGCTTATCCGGGACTAGCGGGGGGGTTATTAAGTATTTT

J gene: TRBJ2-5
V gene: TRBV15
clone size: .
D gene: .
CDR3 protein: CATSLEGPGTQYF
CDR3 DNA: TGTGCCACCAGTCTAGAGGGTCCCGGGACCCAGTACTTC

J gene: TRBJ2-7
V gene: TRBV20-1
clone size: .
D gene: .
CDR3 protein: CSAKARGRGLEAQYF
CDR3 DNA: TGCAGTGCAAAAGCCCGAGGGCGAGGCCTGGAGGCCCAGTACTTC

J gene: TRBJ1-4
V gene: TRBV29-1
clone size: many
D gene: .
CDR3 protein: CSVRDGANEKLFF
CDR3 DNA: TGCAGCGTTCGGGACGGAGCTAATGAAAAACTGTTTTTT

J gene: TRBJ2-1
V gene: TRBV30
clone size: .
D gene: .
CDR3 protein: CAWKITGSFQGEQFF
CDR3 DNA: TGTGCCTGGAAAATAACGGGGAGTTTTCAGGGTGAGCAGTTCTTC

J gene: TRBJ2-7
V gene: TRBV10-3
clone size: .
D gene: .
CDR3 protein: CAISGGQHYEQYF
CDR3 DNA: TGTGCCATCAGTGGAGGACAGCACTACGAGCAGTACTTC

J gene: TRBJ2-4
V gene: TRBV20-1
clone size: .
D gene: TRBD2
CDR3 protein: CSAYEGLAGNIQYF
CDR3 DNA: TGCAGCGCATATGAAGGACTAGCGGGAAACATTCAGTACTTC

J gene: TRBJ2-7
V gene: TRBV20-1
clone size: .
D gene: .
CDR3 protein: CSARQAGAYEQYF
CDR3 DNA: TGCAGTGCCCGTCAAGCCGGCGCCTACGAGCAGTACTTC

J gene: TRBJ1-6
V gene: TRBV7-2
clone size: few
D gene: .
CDR3 protein: CASSLGISDTPLHF
CDR3 DNA: TGTGCCAGCAGCTTAGGAATCAGCGACACACCCCTCCACTTT

J gene: TRBJ2-1
V gene: TRBV7-3
clone size: once
D gene: TRBD2
CDR3 protein: CASSTTSGIYNEQFF
CDR3 DNA: TGTGCCAGCAGCACAACTAGCGGGATTTACAATGAGCAGTTCTTC

J gene: TRBJ2-1
V gene: TRBV20-1
clone size: few
D gene: .
CDR3 protein: CSASPLAIEQFF
CDR3 DNA: TGCAGTGCTAGCCCCTTAGCCATTGAGCAGTTCTTC

J gene: TRBJ2-7
V gene: TRBV28
clone size: .
D gene: TRBD2
CDR3 protein: CASSVVPLAGGYEQYF
CDR3 DNA: TGTGCCAGCAGTGTAGTCCCACTAGCGGGAGGATACGAGCAGTACTTC

J gene: TRBJ2-5
V gene: TRBV25-1
clone size: .
D gene: TRBD1
CDR3 protein: CASSDPKGAETQYF
CDR3 DNA: TGTGCCAGCAGTGACCCGAAGGGGGCAGAGACCCAGTACTTC

J gene: TRBJ2-5
V gene: TRBV10-1
clone size: .
D gene: .
CDR3 protein: CASSESGRWQYF
CDR3 DNA: TGCGCCAGCAGTGAGAGCGGTAGATGGCAGTACTTC

J gene: TRBJ1-6
V gene: TRBV4-1
clone size: few
D gene: .
CDR3 protein: CASSYPMRDKNSPLHF
CDR3 DNA: TGCGCCAGCAGCTACCCAATGCGGGACAAGAATTCACCCCTCCACTTT

J gene: TRBJ2-7
V gene: TRBV16
clone size: .
D gene: .
CDR3 protein: CASQGLGSYEQYF
CDR3 DNA: TGTGCCAGCCAAGGCCTGGGATCCTACGAGCAGTACTTC

J gene: TRBJ2-7
V gene: TRBV21-1
clone size: few
D gene: .
CDR3 protein: CASTRPGTSYEQYF
CDR3 DNA: TGTGCCAGCACCCGGCCGGGGACCTCCTACGAGCAGTACTTC

J gene: TRBJ1-5
V gene: TRBV11-2
clone size: .
D gene: .
CDR3 protein: CASSPLGSNQPQHF
CDR3 DNA: TGTGCCAGCAGCCCTCTGGGGTCCAATCAGCCCCAGCATTTT

J gene: TRBJ2-7
V gene: TRBV24-1
clone size: .
D gene: TRBD2
CDR3 protein: CATSDPTSGSYNEQYF
CDR3 DNA: TGTGCCACCAGTGATCCCACTAGCGGATCCTACAATGAGCAGTACTTC

J gene: TRBJ1-2
V gene: TRBV20-1
clone size: few
D gene: TRBD1
CDR3 protein: CSALLGQGNYGYTF
CDR3 DNA: TGCAGTGCTCTATTAGGACAGGGAAACTATGGCTACACCTTC

J gene: TRBJ1-1
V gene: TRBV29-1
clone size: .
D gene: .
CDR3 protein: CSVYFGRMNTEAFF
CDR3 DNA: TGCAGCGTTTATTTTGGGCGGATGAACACTGAAGCTTTCTTT

J gene: TRBJ1-6
V gene: TRBV7-2
clone size: .
D gene: .
CDR3 protein: CASSFADSYNSPLHF
CDR3 DNA: TGTGCCAGCAGCTTCGCCGACTCCTATAATTCACCCCTCCACTTT

J gene: TRBJ2-1
V gene: TRBV10-3
clone size: .
D gene: .
CDR3 protein: CAISDQTNEQFF
CDR3 DNA: TGTGCCATCAGTGACCAAACCAATGAGCAGTTCTTC

J gene: TRBJ2-7
V gene: TRBV29-1
clone size: .
D gene: .
CDR3 protein: CSVGRVSYEQYF
CDR3 DNA: TGCAGCGTTGGCCGGGTTTCCTACGAGCAGTACTTC

J gene: TRBJ1-2
V gene: TRBV28
clone size: .
D gene: TRBD1
CDR3 protein: CASSLPGTGVYGYTF
CDR3 DNA: TGTGCCAGCAGTTTGCCCGGGACAGGAGTTTATGGCTACACCTTC

J gene: TRBJ1-2
V gene: TRBV29-1
clone size: few
D gene: TRBD1
CDR3 protein: CSAGTGEVYGYTF
CDR3 DNA: TGCAGCGCCGGGACAGGGGAGGTCTATGGCTACACCTTC

J gene: TRBJ2-6
V gene: TRBV5-1
clone size: few
D gene: .
CDR3 protein: CASSLATGSGANVLTF
CDR3 DNA: TGCGCCAGCAGCTTGGCCACAGGGTCTGGGGCCAACGTCCTGACTTTC

J gene: TRBJ2-1
V gene: TRBV4-1
clone size: .
D gene: TRBD2
CDR3 protein: CASSQVATAGVGEQFF
CDR3 DNA: TGCGCCAGCAGCCAAGTAGCGACAGCGGGGGTCGGTGAGCAGTTCTTC

J gene: TRBJ2-1
V gene: TRBV5-4
clone size: many
D gene: .
CDR3 protein: CASSFPKGNEQFF
CDR3 DNA: TGTGCCAGCAGCTTTCCAAAGGGGAATGAGCAGTTCTTC

J gene: TRBJ2-3
V gene: TRBV12-3/TRBV12-4
clone size: .
D gene: .
CDR3 protein: CASSFGLHTQYF
CDR3 DNA: TGTGCCAGCAGTTTTGGGCTACATACGCAGTATTTT

J gene: TRBJ2-7
V gene: TRBV15
clone size: few
D gene: .
CDR3 protein: CATSRERGRGPYEQYF
CDR3 DNA: TGTGCCACCAGCAGAGAACGAGGACGGGGGCCTTACGAGCAGTACTTC

J gene: TRBJ2-5
V gene: TRBV6-5
clone size: .
D gene: .
CDR3 protein: CASSYWNRDETQYF
CDR3 DNA: TGTGCCAGCAGTTACTGGAACAGGGACGAGACCCAGTACTTC

J gene: TRBJ2-1
V gene: TRBV13
clone size: once
D gene: .
CDR3 protein: CASSLVVPDEQFF
CDR3 DNA: TGTGCCAGCAGCTTGGTTGTGCCTGATGAGCAGTTCTTC

J gene: TRBJ2-5
V gene: TRBV5-1
clone size: few
D gene: TRBD2
CDR3 protein: CASRSPVSGGETQYF
CDR3 DNA: TGCGCCAGCAGATCGCCTGTGTCGGGAGGGGAGACCCAGTACTTC

J gene: TRBJ2-1
V gene: TRBV7-9
clone size: once
D gene: .
CDR3 protein: CASSQESTYNEQFF
CDR3 DNA: TGTGCCAGCAGCCAAGAAAGTACCTACAATGAGCAGTTCTTC

J gene: TRBJ2-3
V gene: TRBV6-1
clone size: few
D gene: TRBD1
CDR3 protein: CASRKTNRGADTQYF
CDR3 DNA: TGTGCCAGCAGGAAAACGAACAGGGGAGCAGATACGCAGTATTTT

J gene: TRBJ2-7
V gene: TRBV20-1
clone size: .
D gene: TRBD2
CDR3 protein: CSALSTSGRVTEEQYF
CDR3 DNA: TGCAGTGCTCTCTCGACTAGCGGAAGGGTGACGGAAGAGCAGTACTTC

J gene: TRBJ2-5
V gene: TRBV6-2/TRBV6-3
clone size: few
D gene: TRBD2
CDR3 protein: CASSRGGAGTTQETQYF
CDR3 DNA: TGTGCCAGCAGTCGGGGGGGCGCGGGTACCACCCAAGAGACCCAGTACTTC

J gene: TRBJ2-7
V gene: TRBV6-2/TRBV6-3
clone size: few
D gene: TRBD2
CDR3 protein: CASIDHRGIFSGSLSYEQYF
CDR3 DNA: TGTGCCAGCATCGACCACCGGGGCATTTTTAGCGGGAGCCTCTCCTACGAGCAGTACTTC

J gene: TRBJ2-7
V gene: TRBV18
clone size: few
D gene: TRBD2
CDR3 protein: CASSPQRGLADEQYF
CDR3 DNA: TGTGCCAGCTCACCCCAGAGGGGACTAGCCGACGAGCAGTACTTC

J gene: TRBJ2-3
V gene: TRBV7-6
clone size: .
D gene: .
CDR3 protein: CASSLDLSTDTQYF
CDR3 DNA: TGTGCCAGCAGCTTAGATCTGAGTACAGATACGCAGTATTTT